This TCR beta chain was sequenced for a study of blood T cell repertoires in COVID-19. Study-wide context: Specimens from acute and convalescent COVID-19 originated in the United States, Italy and Spain. PBMCs, B-cell-depleted T cells, or T cells provided the cDNA or gDNA that made up the material.

Clones were sequenced by immunoSEQ multiplex PCR, and TCRdb holds only the in-frame ones, with some missing. The profile shows about 400,000 clones, over 85% of them singletons. Cohort 3 donors were reported recovered after two negative PCRs, clearance, or symptom resolution. Trimming removed 6 bases from V and 5 bases from J; junction bases left unmatched: 10. This CDR3 has 17 residues. The V gene's germline CDR1 is MDHEN and CDR2 SYDVKM. This clonotype originated in a young woman who had recovered from COVID-19. The chain is built from TRBV28 and TRBJ2-1, with TRBD2 matching over 13 bases. Sequenced material: PBMCs or T cells enriched from blood (not recorded which). The CDR3 sequence: CASSFPEGTSGNNEQFF. As DNA, the CDR3 is TGTGCCAGCAGCTTTCCCGAAGGGACTAGCGGGAACAATGAGCAGTTCTTC.